This entry lists 3 T cell receptor beta chains sequenced from one sample in a study of shared clonotypes between healthy human individuals. The assay was immunoSEQ multiplex PCR, and TCRdb's table has in-frame clones only and misses some. This table has 2,500,000 or so clones, approximately 90% appearing once. The sequencing sample was made of naive CD4+ T cells sorted from blood. Documented subset: CD45RA+ positively selected. These receptors all come from a man between 18 and 29 years old in good health.

This chain links TRBV5-6 with TRBJ2-5; 8 bases line up with TRBD2. The CDR3 has 15 amino acids. The germline CDR1 and CDR2 sequences are SGHDT and YYEEEE. J lost 9 bases, V lost 0 bases, and 10 bases had no gene match. CDR3 loop: CASSLVRGLGDPQYF. As DNA, the CDR3 is TGTGCCAGCAGCTTGGTGCGGGGACTAGGGGATCCCCAGTACTTC.

The rearrangement uses TRBV7-9 and TRBJ2-4; 8 positions match TRBD2. Per the germline V gene, CDR1 is SEHNR and CDR2 is FQNEAQ (reference sequence). The length of the CDR3 is 18 residues. V trimming: 5 bases; J trimming: 5 bases; junction bases outside the gene matches: 17. The CDR3 DNA sequence: TGTGCCAGCAGCCTGATACTAGCGGAACGGGGGTTCGAAAACATTCAGTACTTC. Amino acid sequence: CASSLILAERGFENIQYF.

The chain recombines TRBV5-1 with TRBJ1-3; no clear D. The CDR3 is 13 amino acids. The V end lost 5 bases, the J end lost 0 bases, and 6 bases lay between the germline ends. The germline V gene has CDR1 SGHRS and CDR2 YFSETQ. CDR3 DNA: TGCGCCAGCAGGATCAGCTCTGGAAACACCATATATTTT. Amino acids: CASRISSGNTIYF.